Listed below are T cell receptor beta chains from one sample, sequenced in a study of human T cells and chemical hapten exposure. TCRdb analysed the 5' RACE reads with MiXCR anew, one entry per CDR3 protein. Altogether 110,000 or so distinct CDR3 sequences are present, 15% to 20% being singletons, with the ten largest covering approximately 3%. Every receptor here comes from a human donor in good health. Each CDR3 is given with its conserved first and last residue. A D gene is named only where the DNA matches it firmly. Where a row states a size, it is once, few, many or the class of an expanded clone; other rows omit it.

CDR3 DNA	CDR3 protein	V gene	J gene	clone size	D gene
TGTGCCAGCAGCTCCCTGGGGGATGCCTACAATGAGCAGTTCTTC	CASSSLGDAYNEQFF	TRBV7-9	TRBJ2-1	few	.
TGTGCCAGCAGTCCTGGGGACCGACGAAACACCATATATTTT	CASSPGDRRNTIYF	TRBV25-1	TRBJ1-3	many	.
TGCAGTGCTAGAGGGGGGAGTGTACCTTATAGCAATCAGCCCCAGCATTTT	CSARGGSVPYSNQPQHF	TRBV20-1	TRBJ1-5	.	.
TGCAGCGCACTCGTCGGTTCATGGAGTGAAAAACTGTTTTTT	CSALVGSWSEKLFF	TRBV20-1	TRBJ1-4	few	.
TGTGCCAGCAGTGACGGTTATCAGCCCCAGCATTTT	CASSDGYQPQHF	TRBV6-1	TRBJ1-5	few	.
TGTGCCAGCAGCTTAGGGGGCAGGTTGGGAGCAGATACGCAGTATTTT	CASSLGGRLGADTQYF	TRBV11-2	TRBJ2-3	.	.
TGTGCCAGCCAAACAGGGGGTCATAGCAATCAGCCCCAGCATTTT	CASQTGGHSNQPQHF	TRBV2	TRBJ1-5	.	TRBD1
TGTGCCAGCAGTTTAGGGGGAGAAAGGAACACTGAAGCTTTCTTT	CASSLGGERNTEAFF	TRBV28	TRBJ1-1	.	.
TGTGCCAGCAGCACGACTAGCGGGAGTCGGGGGCAGTTCTTC	CASSTTSGSRGQFF	TRBV7-8	TRBJ2-1	few	TRBD2
TGTGCCAGCAGCTTAGTTGGACAGGGCATGGGTACGCAGTATTTT	CASSLVGQGMGTQYF	TRBV7-2	TRBJ2-3	.	TRBD1
TGTGCCAGTAGGGGGCTTTGGAACGAGCAGTACTTC	CASRGLWNEQYF	TRBV19	TRBJ2-7	.	.
TGTGCCAGCAGCTTAGCCAGACAAGAGACCCAGTACTTC	CASSLARQETQYF	TRBV11-2	TRBJ2-5	few	.
TGTGCCAGCAGCAAGACTAGCGGGACCGGAGGTGAGCAGTTCTTC	CASSKTSGTGGEQFF	TRBV7-2	TRBJ2-1	.	TRBD2
TGTGCCAGCAGCGTAGGACTAGCGGGAGCAGAAGATACGCAGTATTTT	CASSVGLAGAEDTQYF	TRBV9	TRBJ2-3	few	TRBD2
TGTGCCAGCAGCGCTCATCAGGGGGTGGGCACAGATACGCAGTATTTT	CASSAHQGVGTDTQYF	TRBV25-1	TRBJ2-3	.	TRBD1
TGTGCCAGCAGCTCCCGGACAGGAGAGGGCTACACCTTC	CASSSRTGEGYTF	TRBV7-3	TRBJ1-2	few	TRBD1
TGTGCCAGCAGCCCTGATGACTGGTCCTACTATGGCTACACCTTC	CASSPDDWSYYGYTF	TRBV7-2	TRBJ1-2	many	.
TGTGCCACCAGTGATTTAGGAGGGAGTCTACAGAGCACAGATACGCAGTATTTT	CATSDLGGSLQSTDTQYF	TRBV24-1	TRBJ2-3	few	.
TGTGCTCTTACTTTTAGTAGGGGCAGAGGCTACACCTTC	CALTFSRGRGYTF	TRBV2	TRBJ1-2	few	.
TGTGCCAGCAGTGAATACCCCGGAGCTACGCAGTATTTT	CASSEYPGATQYF	TRBV25-1	TRBJ2-3	few	.